This entry is about one TCR beta chain. Its antigen is unidentified. The sample belongs to a study of cytomegalovirus exposure and HLA in healthy donors. The PCR used 60 Vbeta and 13 Jbeta primers. Only in-frame clones appear in the TCRdb table, and some are missing; sequencing was by immunoSEQ multiplex PCR. The data show under 200,000 clones, 80% to 90% seen once. Study results and limitations: Another analysis was done later, and it associated around 17,000 TCR beta sequences with HLA alleles at 0.05 false discovery rate. Presence/absence analyses treated sequencing depth as roughly uniform across donors. Most subjects' HLA-A and HLA-B alleles were reportedly predicted from TCR beta sequences. For TCR beta chains, V- and J-gene trimming was later linked to a missense DCLRE1C variant.

Source material: PBMCs. The receptor's source is a woman aged 25 to 39 in good health and CMV-seropositive.

This chain's CDR3 is CASIGLRGRYEQYF. CDR3 coding DNA: TGTGCCAGCATAGGGTTGCGGGGACGCTACGAGCAGTACTTC. The rearrangement links TRBV2 to TRBJ2-7, with D maybe TRBD2 (6 bases). With 7 bases removed from V and 3 bases from J, the gap between germline ends came to 16 bases. Germline lookup yields CDR1 SNHLY and CDR2 FYNNEI. The CDR3 is 14 amino acids.